This entry is about one TCR beta chain. What it recognizes is unknown. Genomic DNA provided the template from which TCR beta VDJ and CDR3 profiles were obtained. TCRdb re-called the reads through MiXCR, storing one row per CDR3 protein. The repertoire includes 50,000 to 70,000 distinct CDR3 sequences, around 55% of them detected once, and less than 2.5% sits in the top ten. These data are taken from a study of CD8+CD57+ T cells in acquired aplastic anemia. Study in general: Sorted CD4+ plus CD8+ cells gave DNA averaging around 3 ug.

Broader study findings: No significant difference in CD8+ Simpson's diversity was found between patients and controls. Some 27 CD8+ CDR3 sequences were shared between patients and controls.

Sequencing was performed on sorted CD4+, CD8+, or CD8+CD57+ T cells (not recorded which) from PBMCs. The sequence derives from a human donor in good health, serving as a control.

Written as DNA, the CDR3 is TGTGCCAGTACCGTTGGGCGGGCTAATGGCGGGGAGCTGTTTTTT. It specifies CASTVGRANGGELFF. This chain uses TRBV19 with TRBJ2-2, with D possibly being TRBD2 (5 bases). V lost 7 bases, J lost 7 bases, and 19 bases lay in between. CDR3 length: 15 residues. Germline values: CDR1 LNHDA, CDR2 SQIVND (reference sequence).